A selection of T cell receptor beta chains follows, all from one sample in a study of blood T cell repertoires in COVID-19. Assay: immunoSEQ multiplex PCR; the TCRdb copy retains only in-frame clones and omits some. Of over 150,000 clones listed, roughly 71% are singletons. The sequencing input was peripheral blood. The receptors come from a woman of 80 years or more with acute or convalescent COVID-19. CDR3s include the opening cysteine and the closing phenylalanine or tryptophan. The order of the fields is clone size, V gene, J gene, CDR3 protein. Clone size, where shown, is once, few, many, or a class for clones that have expanded.

clone_size: .
v_call: TRBV12-3/TRBV12-4
j_call: TRBJ1-1
cdr3_aa: CASRNSRGTEAFF

clone_size: .
v_call: TRBV6-6
j_call: TRBJ1-2
cdr3_aa: CASSLDRNYGYTF

clone_size: .
v_call: TRBV4-3
j_call: TRBJ1-6
cdr3_aa: CASSQDARQNSPLHF

clone_size: few
v_call: TRBV30
j_call: TRBJ2-7
cdr3_aa: CAWSPGGQPYEQYF

clone_size: .
v_call: TRBV2
j_call: TRBJ2-3
cdr3_aa: CAIIGLAGGTDTQYF

clone_size: .
v_call: TRBV5-1
j_call: TRBJ1-5
cdr3_aa: CASSLSGASNQPQHF

clone_size: .
v_call: TRBV10-3
j_call: TRBJ2-1
cdr3_aa: CAIGTRIGDEQFF

clone_size: few
v_call: TRBV19
j_call: TRBJ2-3
cdr3_aa: CASSRETDTQYF

clone_size: once
v_call: TRBV24-1
j_call: TRBJ2-1
cdr3_aa: CATSEGAGGRGNEQFF

clone_size: .
v_call: TRBV18
j_call: TRBJ1-1
cdr3_aa: CASSRGENTEAFF

clone_size: .
v_call: TRBV6-4
j_call: TRBJ1-2
cdr3_aa: CASSVGTGGLSGYTF

clone_size: .
v_call: TRBV20-1
j_call: TRBJ2-7
cdr3_aa: CSASSPGNVYEQYF

clone_size: .
v_call: TRBV7-3
j_call: TRBJ2-2
cdr3_aa: CASSRESGGNTGELFF

clone_size: .
v_call: TRBV7-9
j_call: TRBJ1-5
cdr3_aa: CASSLDADQPQHF

clone_size: .
v_call: TRBV6-5
j_call: TRBJ1-6
cdr3_aa: CATRDFGLDNSPLHF

clone_size: .
v_call: TRBV5-1
j_call: TRBJ2-1
cdr3_aa: CASTTGAPTFYNEQFF

clone_size: .
v_call: TRBV9
j_call: TRBJ1-5
cdr3_aa: CASSVGSDYQPQHF

clone_size: few
v_call: TRBV5-1
j_call: TRBJ2-1
cdr3_aa: CASSLGAVHNEQFF

clone_size: .
v_call: TRBV29-1
j_call: TRBJ1-4
cdr3_aa: CSGGQGGEKLFF

clone_size: .
v_call: TRBV6-5
j_call: TRBJ1-1
cdr3_aa: CASSFDRLNTEAFF

clone_size: once
v_call: TRBV30
j_call: TRBJ1-2
cdr3_aa: CAWEGTVNYGYTF

clone_size: .
v_call: TRBV5-1
j_call: TRBJ1-1
cdr3_aa: CASSPLQGVGAEAFF

clone_size: .
v_call: TRBV5-1
j_call: TRBJ1-1
cdr3_aa: CASSYDGGANTEAFF

clone_size: few
v_call: TRBV7-3
j_call: TRBJ2-1
cdr3_aa: CASSLQSQVSNEQFF

clone_size: .
v_call: TRBV12-3/TRBV12-4
j_call: TRBJ1-5
cdr3_aa: CASSFSRVQPQHF

clone_size: .
v_call: TRBV6-5
j_call: TRBJ1-1
cdr3_aa: CASSYSRQGAVAFF